The T cell receptor beta chain under discussion was sequenced for a study of patients and donors after allogeneic stem cell transplantation. TCRdb itself ran the RT-PCR reads through MiXCR, one entry per CDR3 protein. The sample consists of some 880,000 distinct CDR3 sequences, over 15% of them appearing once. What was sequenced was blood, either unsorted or a sorted T cell fraction (not recorded which). The origin of this receptor is a human donor who was either an allogeneic HSCT recipient or a stem cell or donor lymphocyte infusion donor (not recorded which). It is not recorded whose cells these are; they may come from a transplant donor.

CDR3 residues: CASSQDLPQYNQPQHF. The CDR3 DNA follows: TGCGCCAGCAGCCAAGATCTGCCACAGTACAATCAGCCCCAGCATTTT. The chain is built from TRBV4-1 and TRBJ1-5, with D unclear. Trimming shortened V by 0 bases and J by 3 bases, and 12 bases separated the two germline ends. The CDR3 is 16 residues long. CDR1 and CDR2 (germline): MGHRA, YSYEKL.